This T cell receptor beta chain was profiled in a study of blood T cells in healthy people across ages (dated by TCRdb to 2014 to 2015). Looking at the study overall: Template switching captured roughly one uniquely barcoded TCR beta cDNA molecule per two T cells in model experiments. The study measured age-related changes in TCR beta repertoire diversity using deep sequencing normalized with unique cDNA molecular identifiers. The donors were split into four age groups: young (average 16 years), middle-aged (more than 35), aged (more than 60) and long-lived (about 82). To avoid experimental bias, donors of different ages were randomly spread across the sequencing lanes. The study analyzed two additional independent replicas of 1 million unique cDNA reads from the same blood draw for two donors, one aged 18 to 29 and one aged 80 or older.

In regard to this clonotype: Its binding antigen is unknown. Per-nucleotide qualities are absent, and no much larger clonotype sits a single base away.

On the study overall, not on this receptor specifically: Bulk unsorted PBMC profiling prevented conclusive comparison of naive and antigen-experienced compartments. Because the CMV infection status of the donors was unknown, age-related changes in expanded clonotypes may potentially have been confounded. Observed TCR beta diversity per million T cells fell roughly linearly with age, and a significant reduction was already apparent by age approximately 41. Total diversity estimates from one million sequenced T cells were considered lower bounds and underestimates. Compared with the aged group, more naive CD4+ T cells, fewer expanded clones and increased TCR diversity were shown by the long-lived group, suggesting age selection. Observed TCR beta diversity correlated strongly with the percentage of naive T cells measured by flow cytometry.

The method was 5' RACE. Sequencer: Illumina HiSeq 2500. A second PCR of about 6 to 11 cycles was performed with a sample-barcoded 5' primer and a J-beta primer mix. A unique molecular identifier was introduced onto each TCR beta cDNA molecule by a template-switch 5' adaptor carrying 12 random nucleotides. Each sample yielded at least 2.5 million CDR3-containing paired-end reads. All of the RNA was converted into first-strand cDNA using the Mint cDNA synthesis kit, with a TRBC-specific oligonucleotide serving as the primer. Following uracil-DNA glycosylase treatment, a first 18-cycle PCR with universal primers M1SS and BC2_uni_R was performed on all cDNA. The paper's data handling went like this. Normalization of each sample was performed by random selection of 1 million high-quality reads, each carrying a distinct molecular identifier. Reads with shared molecular identifiers were discarded instead of being binned into consensus sequences. MiTCR, run with a Q25 quality threshold and the strictest error-elimination algorithm, handled CDR3 identification, clonotype clustering and error correction. A nonparametric unseen species model with Euler transformation was used to estimate a lower bound on total TCR beta diversity. TCRdb passed the public sequencing reads through fastp at Q25 and MiXCR, retaining productive beta sequences. Entries are consolidated by CDR3 protein sequence, retaining the most common genes and DNA. For this entry, the V and J calls and clone size follow TCRdb and not the study's own pipeline. The sample table records more than 1 million distinct CDR3 sequences; 40% to 45% of these occur just once. Around 18% of the sample belongs to the ten largest clones.

Compared with germline, V lacks 4 bases and J lacks 3 bases; bases without a gene match: 6. The germline V gene provides CDR1 SQVTM and CDR2 ANQGSEA. Its CDR3 holds 13 amino acids, cysteine through phenylalanine. The retained sequence is limited to the CDR3, 39 bases, with the frame set at the first base. The donors were under 40 Caucasian individuals from Russia, aged about 6 to 100 years, who were systemically healthy. Approximately 10 milliliters of peripheral blood were collected from each donor into EDTA-treated Vacutainer tubes. Ficoll-Paque density-gradient centrifugation was used to isolate PBMCs, with at least 6.5 million per sample. Total RNA, at least 6 micrograms per sample, was extracted from PBMCs with Trizol reagent. For every donor, an aliquot of PBMCs went through flow cytometry to measure the percentages of naive CD45RAhigh/CD27high T cells.

The chain uses TRBV29-1 and TRBJ2-7; 7 central bases correspond to TRBD2. Sequencing was performed on blood. The source of this sequence is a woman aged 60-70 years in good health. CDR3 reads: CSVGGGDFYEQYF. DNA sequence: TGCAGCGTTGGGGGAGGGGATTTCTACGAGCAGTACTTC.